The clone carrying this TCR beta chain came up a few times. Its matching antigen is unknown. In building TCR beta libraries, iRepertoire HTBI primers were used together with Arm-PCR of CDR3 regions. TCRdb independently ran MiXCR on the multiplex PCR reads; one entry per CDR3 protein. The sample records around 360,000 distinct CDR3 sequences, around 15% being singletons. CDR3 length equals 15 residues. Germline loops: CDR1 LNHDA, CDR2 SQIVND (reference sequence). Trimming took off 5 bases at V and 2 bases at J, with 12 bases between the two ends. Time point denoted: newly diagnosed GD, antithyroid drugs for less than 3 months. PBMC-extracted RNA yielded the TCR library. This record belongs to a study of regulatory T cells in long-lasting Graves disease. Study-level results: More public clonotypes were shared by persistent patients (2,741) than by new patients (roughly 930).

These data are also associated with another study on T cells in Graves' hyperthyroidism and ophthalmopathy. That source notes: In making diagnoses, clinical symptoms, serum thyroxine and TRAb, thyroid ultrasound and orbital computed tomography were all used. Most clonotypes that expanded in the thyroid above 0.001 also showed up in blood.

This TCR was recovered from a woman younger than 35 with Graves disease. Sequencing was performed on peripheral blood mononuclear cells (PBMCs), taken at new diagnosis, from a patient treated with antithyroid drugs. V usage is TRBV19 and J usage is TRBJ2-2, with D maybe TRBD2 (6 bases). CDR3 in amino acids: CASSGWDFNTGELFF. CDR3 nucleotide sequence: TGTGCCAGTAGTGGGTGGGACTTCAACACCGGGGAGCTGTTTTTT.